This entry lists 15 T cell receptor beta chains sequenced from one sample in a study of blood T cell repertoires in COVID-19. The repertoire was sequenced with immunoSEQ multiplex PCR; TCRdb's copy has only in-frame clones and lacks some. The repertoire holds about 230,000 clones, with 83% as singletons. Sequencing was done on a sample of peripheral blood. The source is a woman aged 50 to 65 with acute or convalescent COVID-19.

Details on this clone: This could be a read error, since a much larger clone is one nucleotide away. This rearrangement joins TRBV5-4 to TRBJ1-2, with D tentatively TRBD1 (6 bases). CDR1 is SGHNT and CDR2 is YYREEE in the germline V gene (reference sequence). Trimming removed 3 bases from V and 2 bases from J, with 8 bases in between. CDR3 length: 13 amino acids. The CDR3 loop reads CASSSGQNYGYTF. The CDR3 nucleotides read TGTGCCAGCAGCTCTGGACAGAACTATGGCTACACCTTC.

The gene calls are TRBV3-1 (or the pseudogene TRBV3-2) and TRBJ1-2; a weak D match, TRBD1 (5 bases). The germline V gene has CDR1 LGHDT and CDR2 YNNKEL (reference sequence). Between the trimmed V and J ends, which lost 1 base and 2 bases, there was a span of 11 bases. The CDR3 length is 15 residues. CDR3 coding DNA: TGTGCCAGCAGCCAAGGCCCGACAGTCAACTATGGCTACACCTTC. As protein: CASSQGPTVNYGYTF.

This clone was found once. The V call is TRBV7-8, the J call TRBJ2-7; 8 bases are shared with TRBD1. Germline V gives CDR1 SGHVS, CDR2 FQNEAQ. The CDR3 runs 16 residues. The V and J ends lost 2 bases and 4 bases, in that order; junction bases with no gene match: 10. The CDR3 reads CASSLPPGRGRYEQYF. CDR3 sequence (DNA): TGTGCCAGCAGCTTACCCCCAGGCAGGGGGCGGTACGAGCAGTACTTC.

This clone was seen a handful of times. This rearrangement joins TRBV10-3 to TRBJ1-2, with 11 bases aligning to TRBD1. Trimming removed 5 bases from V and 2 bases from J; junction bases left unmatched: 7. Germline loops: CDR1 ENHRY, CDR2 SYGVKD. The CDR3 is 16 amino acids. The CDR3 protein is CAISPTGTGGNYGYTF. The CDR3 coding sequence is TGTGCCATCAGTCCAACCGGGACAGGGGGAAACTATGGCTACACCTTC.

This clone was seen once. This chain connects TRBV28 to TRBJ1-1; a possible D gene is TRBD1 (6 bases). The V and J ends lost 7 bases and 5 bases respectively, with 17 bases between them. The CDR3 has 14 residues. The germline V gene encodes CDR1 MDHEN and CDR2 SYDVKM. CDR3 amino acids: CASNVQGRGTEAFF. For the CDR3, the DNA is TGTGCCAGCAACGTACAGGGAAGGGGGACTGAAGCTTTCTTT.

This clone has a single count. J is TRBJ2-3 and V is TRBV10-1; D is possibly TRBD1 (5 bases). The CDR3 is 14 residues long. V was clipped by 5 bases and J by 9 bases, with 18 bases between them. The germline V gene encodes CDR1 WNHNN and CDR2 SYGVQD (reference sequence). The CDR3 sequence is CASSRDRDLNTQYF. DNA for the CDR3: TGCGCCAGCAGTCGAGACAGAGACCTAAACACGCAGTATTTT.

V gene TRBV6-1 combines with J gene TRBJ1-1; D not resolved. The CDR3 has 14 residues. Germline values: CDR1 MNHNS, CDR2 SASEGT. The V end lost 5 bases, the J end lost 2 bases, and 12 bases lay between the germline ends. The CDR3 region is CASSSTDPNTEAFF. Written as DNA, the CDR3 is TGTGCCAGCAGTTCAACAGACCCAAACACTGAAGCTTTCTTT.

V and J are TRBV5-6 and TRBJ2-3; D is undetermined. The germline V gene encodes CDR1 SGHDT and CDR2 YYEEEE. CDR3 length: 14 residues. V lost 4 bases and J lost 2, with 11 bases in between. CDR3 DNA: TGTGCCAGCAGCCTGAGGCGAATCACAGATACGCAGTATTTT. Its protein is CASSLRRITDTQYF.

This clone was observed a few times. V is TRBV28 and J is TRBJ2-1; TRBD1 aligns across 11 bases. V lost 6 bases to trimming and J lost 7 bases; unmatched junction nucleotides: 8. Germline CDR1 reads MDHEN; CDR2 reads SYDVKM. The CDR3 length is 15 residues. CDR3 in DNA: TGTGCCAGCAGGGCCGGGACAGGGGGTAAGAATGAGCAGTTCTTC. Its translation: CASRAGTGGKNEQFF.

CDR3 amino acids: CASSQDGRPNTEAFF. CDR3 DNA sequence: TGTGCCAGCAGCCAAGATGGCAGGCCGAACACTGAAGCTTTCTTT. V is TRBV14 and J is TRBJ1-1; D is ambiguous. With 0 bases removed from V and 1 base from J, the gap between germline ends came to 9 bases. The germline CDR1 and CDR2 sequences are SGHDN and FVKESK. The CDR3 runs to 15 residues.

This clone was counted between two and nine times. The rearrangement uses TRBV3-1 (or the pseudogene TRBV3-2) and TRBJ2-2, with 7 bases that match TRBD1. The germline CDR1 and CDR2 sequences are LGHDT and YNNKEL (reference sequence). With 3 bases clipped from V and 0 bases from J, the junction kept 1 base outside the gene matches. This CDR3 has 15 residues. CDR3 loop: CASSQTGSNTGELFF. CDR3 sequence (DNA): TGTGCCAGCAGCCAGACAGGGTCGAACACCGGGGAGCTGTTTTTT.

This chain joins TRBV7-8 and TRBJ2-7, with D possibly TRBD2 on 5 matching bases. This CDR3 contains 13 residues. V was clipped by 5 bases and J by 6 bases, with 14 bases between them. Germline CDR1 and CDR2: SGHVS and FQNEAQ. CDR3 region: CASSPGPGLEQYF. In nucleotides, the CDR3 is TGTGCCAGCAGCCCCGGGCCAGGACTCGAGCAGTACTTC.

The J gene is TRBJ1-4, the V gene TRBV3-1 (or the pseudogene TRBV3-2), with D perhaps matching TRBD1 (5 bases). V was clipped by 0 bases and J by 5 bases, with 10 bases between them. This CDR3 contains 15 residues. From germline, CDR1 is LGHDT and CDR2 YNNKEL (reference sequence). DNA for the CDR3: TGTGCCAGCAGCCAAGATCGACAGCCCAATGAAAAACTGTTTTTT. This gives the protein CASSQDRQPNEKLFF.

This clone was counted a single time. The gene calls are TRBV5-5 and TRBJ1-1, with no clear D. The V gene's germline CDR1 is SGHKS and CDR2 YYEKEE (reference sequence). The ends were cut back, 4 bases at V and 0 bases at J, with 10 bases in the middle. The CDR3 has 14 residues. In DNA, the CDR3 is TGTGCCAGCAGCATCACAGCCATGAACACTGAAGCTTTCTTT. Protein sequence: CASSITAMNTEAFF.

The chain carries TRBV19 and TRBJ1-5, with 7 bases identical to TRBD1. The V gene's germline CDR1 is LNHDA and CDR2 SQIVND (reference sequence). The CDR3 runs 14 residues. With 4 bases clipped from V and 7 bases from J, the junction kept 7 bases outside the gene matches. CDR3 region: CASSRQGLGQPQHF. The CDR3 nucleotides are TGTGCCAGTAGTAGACAGGGTTTGGGACAGCCCCAGCATTTT.